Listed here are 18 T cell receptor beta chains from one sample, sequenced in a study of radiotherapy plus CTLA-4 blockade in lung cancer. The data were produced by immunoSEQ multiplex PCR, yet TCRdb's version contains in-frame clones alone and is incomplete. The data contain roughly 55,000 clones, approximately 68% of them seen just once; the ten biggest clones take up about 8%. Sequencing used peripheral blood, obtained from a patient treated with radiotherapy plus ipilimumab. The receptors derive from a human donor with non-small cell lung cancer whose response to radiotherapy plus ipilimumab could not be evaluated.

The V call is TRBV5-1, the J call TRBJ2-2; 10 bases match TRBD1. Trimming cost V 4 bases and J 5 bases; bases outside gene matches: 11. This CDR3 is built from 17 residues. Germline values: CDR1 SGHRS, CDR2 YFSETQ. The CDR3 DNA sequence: TGCGCCAGCAGCCCCCGAGTAGGACAGGGGGGGACCGGGGAGCTGTTTTTT. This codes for CASSPRVGQGGTGELFF.

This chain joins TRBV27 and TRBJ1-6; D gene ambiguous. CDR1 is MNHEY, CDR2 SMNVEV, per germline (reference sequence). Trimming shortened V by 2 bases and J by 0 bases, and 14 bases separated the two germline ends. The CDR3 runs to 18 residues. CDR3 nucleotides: TGTGCCAGCAGTTTACCTCACGCGGGAAGCTCCTATAATTCACCCCTCCACTTT. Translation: CASSLPHAGSSYNSPLHF.

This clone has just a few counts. CDR3 sequence (DNA): TGTGCCAGCAGCCGAGCCTTGGGACAGGGGGCCGGCAATCAGCCCCAGCATTTT. Encoded protein: CASSRALGQGAGNQPQHF. The chain combines TRBV5-8 with TRBJ1-5; 12 bases agree with TRBD1. The CDR3 contains 18 residues. V lost 4 bases and J lost 2; bases outside the gene matches: 10. Looked up from germline, CDR1 is SGHTS and CDR2 is YDEGEE. The full variable domain, in which reference TRBV5-8 and TRBJ1-5 provide the parts outside the CDR3, is EAGVTQSPTHLIKTRGQQATLRCSPISGHTSVYWYQQALGLGLQFLLWYDEGEERNRGNFPPRFSGRQFPNYSSELNVNALELEDSALYLCASSRALGQGAGNQPQHFGDGTRLSIL.

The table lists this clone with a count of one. CDR3 sequence (DNA): TGCGCCAGCAGCCAAAGACTCCAGGGTGTAGGTTACGAGCAGTACTTC. It encodes CASSQRLQGVGYEQYF. The V gene is TRBV4-1, the J gene TRBJ2-7; the D gene is possibly TRBD1 (5 bases). V lost 2 bases to trimming and J lost 4 bases, with 18 bases between them. The CDR3 totals 16 residues. In germline, CDR1 is MGHRA, CDR2 YSYEKL.

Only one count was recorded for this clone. CDR3 sequence reads: CASKDRGDEAFF. CDR3 nucleotide sequence: TGTGCCAGCAAGGACAGGGGAGATGAAGCTTTCTTT. This sequence joins TRBV6-5 and TRBJ1-1, with 9 bases that match TRBD1. The germline CDR1 and CDR2 sequences are MNHEY and SVGAGI. J lost 7 bases, V lost 7 bases, and 4 bases had no gene match. The CDR3 loop spans 12 amino acids.

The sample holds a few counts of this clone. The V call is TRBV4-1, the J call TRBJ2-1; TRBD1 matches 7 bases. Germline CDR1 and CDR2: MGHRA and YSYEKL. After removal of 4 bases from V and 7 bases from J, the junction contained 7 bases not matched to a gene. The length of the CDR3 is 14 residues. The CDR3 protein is CASSPYPTGNEQFF. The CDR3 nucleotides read TGCGCCAGCAGCCCATACCCGACAGGGAATGAGCAGTTCTTC.

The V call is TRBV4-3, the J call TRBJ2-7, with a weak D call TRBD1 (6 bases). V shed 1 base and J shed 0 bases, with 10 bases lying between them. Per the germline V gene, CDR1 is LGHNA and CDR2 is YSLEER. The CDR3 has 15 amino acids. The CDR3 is CASSQADSSSYEQYF. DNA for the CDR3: TGCGCCAGCAGCCAAGCGGACAGCAGCTCCTACGAGCAGTACTTC.

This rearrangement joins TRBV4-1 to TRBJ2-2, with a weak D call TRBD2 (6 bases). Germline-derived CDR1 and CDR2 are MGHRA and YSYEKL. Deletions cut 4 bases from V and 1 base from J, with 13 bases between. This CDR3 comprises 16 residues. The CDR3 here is CASSPSGLLNTGELFF. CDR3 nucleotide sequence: TGCGCCAGCAGCCCCTCGGGACTTTTGAACACCGGGGAGCTGTTTTTT.

DNA of the CDR3: TGCGCCAGCAGCGAGGACGGACTAGCGGGGTCGACGCAGTACTTC. Residues: CASSEDGLAGSTQYF. The chain couples TRBV5-1 to TRBJ2-7, with 12 bases aligning to TRBD2. This CDR3 contains 15 residues. J gave up 9 bases and V 4 bases, and 11 bases lay outside the gene matches. The germline CDR1 and CDR2 sequences are SGHRS and YFSETQ.

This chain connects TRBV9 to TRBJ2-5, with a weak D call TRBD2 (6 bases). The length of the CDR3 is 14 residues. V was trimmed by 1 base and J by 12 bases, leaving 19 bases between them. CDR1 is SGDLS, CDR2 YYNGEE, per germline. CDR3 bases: TGTGCCAGCAGCGTACCAAGGTTTACGGGAGTAAAGTACTTC. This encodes CASSVPRFTGVKYF. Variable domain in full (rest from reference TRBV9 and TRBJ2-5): DSGVTQTPKHLITATGQRVTLRCSPRSGDLSVYWYQQSLDQGLQFLIQYYNGEERAKGNILERFSAQQFPDLHSELNLSSLELGDSALYFCASSVPRFTGVKYFGPGTRLLVL.

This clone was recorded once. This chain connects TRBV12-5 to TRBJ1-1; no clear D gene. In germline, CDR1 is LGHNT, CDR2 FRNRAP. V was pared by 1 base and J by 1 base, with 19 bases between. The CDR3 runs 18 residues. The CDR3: CASGLASPIRVRNTEAFF. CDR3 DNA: TGTGCTAGTGGTTTGGCGTCTCCTATCCGAGTAAGGAACACTGAAGCTTTCTTT.

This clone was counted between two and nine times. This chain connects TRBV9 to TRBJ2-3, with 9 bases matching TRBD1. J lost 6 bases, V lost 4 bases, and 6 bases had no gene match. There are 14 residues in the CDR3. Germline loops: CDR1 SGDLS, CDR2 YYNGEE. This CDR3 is CASSPEGQGDTQYF. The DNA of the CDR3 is TGTGCCAGCAGCCCAGAAGGACAGGGGGATACGCAGTATTTT. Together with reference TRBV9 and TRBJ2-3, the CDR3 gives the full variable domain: DSGVTQTPKHLITATGQRVTLRCSPRSGDLSVYWYQQSLDQGLQFLIQYYNGEERAKGNILERFSAQQFPDLHSELNLSSLELGDSALYFCASSPEGQGDTQYFGPGTRLTVL.

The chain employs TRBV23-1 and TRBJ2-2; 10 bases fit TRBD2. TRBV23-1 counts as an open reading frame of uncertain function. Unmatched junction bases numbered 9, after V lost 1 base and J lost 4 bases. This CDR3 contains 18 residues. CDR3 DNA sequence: TGCGCCAGCAGTCAATGTTGTACTAGCGGGGTGGGCACCGGGGAGCTGTTTTTT. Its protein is CASSQCCTSGVGTGELFF.

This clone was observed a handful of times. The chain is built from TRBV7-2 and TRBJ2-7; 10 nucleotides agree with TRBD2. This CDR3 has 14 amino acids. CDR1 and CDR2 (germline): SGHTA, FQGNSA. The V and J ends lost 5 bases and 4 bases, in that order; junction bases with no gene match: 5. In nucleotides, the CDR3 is TGTGCCAGCAGCACGACAGCGGGGGGGTACGAGCAGTACTTC. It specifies CASSTTAGGYEQYF.

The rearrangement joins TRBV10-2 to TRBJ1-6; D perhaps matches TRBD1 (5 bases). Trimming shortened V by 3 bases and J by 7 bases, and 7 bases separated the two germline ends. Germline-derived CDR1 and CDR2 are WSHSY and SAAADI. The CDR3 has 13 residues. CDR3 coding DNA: TGCGCCAGCAGTGATTGGACAAATTCACCCCTCCACTTT. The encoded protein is CASSDWTNSPLHF.

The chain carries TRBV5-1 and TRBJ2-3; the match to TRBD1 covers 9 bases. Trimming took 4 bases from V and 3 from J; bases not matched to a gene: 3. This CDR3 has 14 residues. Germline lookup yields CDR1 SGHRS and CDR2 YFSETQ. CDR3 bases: TGCGCCAGCAGCCCGGGACAGGGAACAGATACGCAGTATTTT. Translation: CASSPGQGTDTQYF.

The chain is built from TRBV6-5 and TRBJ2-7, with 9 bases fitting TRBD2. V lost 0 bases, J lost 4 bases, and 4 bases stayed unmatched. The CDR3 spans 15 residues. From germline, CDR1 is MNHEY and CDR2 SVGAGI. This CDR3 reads CASSYSSSGVYEQYF. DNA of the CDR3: TGTGCCAGCAGTTACTCGTCTAGCGGGGTATACGAGCAGTACTTC.

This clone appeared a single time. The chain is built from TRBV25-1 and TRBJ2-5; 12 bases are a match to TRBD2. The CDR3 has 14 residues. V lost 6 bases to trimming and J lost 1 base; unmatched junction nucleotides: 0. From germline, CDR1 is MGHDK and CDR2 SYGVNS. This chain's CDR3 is CASRLAGGQETQYF. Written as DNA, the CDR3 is TGTGCCAGCAGACTAGCGGGAGGCCAAGAGACCCAGTACTTC.